This TCR beta chain emerged from a study of cytomegalovirus exposure and HLA in healthy donors. A note on this clone: The antigen remains undetermined.

Trimming removed 5 bases at V and 4 bases at J, with 8 bases between. The CDR3 covers 13 residues. Germline CDR1 is SGHTA and CDR2 is FQGNSA. Researchers ran the PCR with 60 Vbeta and 13 Jbeta primers. Data came from immunoSEQ multiplex PCR; TCRdb stores just in-frame clones and leaves some out. The sample gives roughly 170,000 clones, 82% of which show up once; less than 2% is in the top ten. Study-level findings and limits: It was likely that a cluster of highly shared sequence variants was a sequencing artifact.

The material sequenced was PBMCs. The gene calls are TRBV7-2 and TRBJ2-2; weak D call: TRBD1 (5 bases). The clonotype originates from a male donor in good health and CMV-seronegative. CDR3 region: CASSIDSTGELFF. Here the CDR3 DNA reads TGTGCCAGCAGCATAGACAGCACCGGGGAGCTGTTTTTT.